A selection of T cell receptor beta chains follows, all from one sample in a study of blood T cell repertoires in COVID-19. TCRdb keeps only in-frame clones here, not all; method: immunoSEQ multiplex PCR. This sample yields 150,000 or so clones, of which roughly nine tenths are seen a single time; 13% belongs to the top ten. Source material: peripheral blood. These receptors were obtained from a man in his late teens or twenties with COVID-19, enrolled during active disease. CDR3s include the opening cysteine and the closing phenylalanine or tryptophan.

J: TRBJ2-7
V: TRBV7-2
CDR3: CASSSLPLHGVEQYF

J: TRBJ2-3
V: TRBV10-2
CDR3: CASKGQGFATQYF

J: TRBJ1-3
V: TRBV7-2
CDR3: CASSLRWTGGFGNTIYF

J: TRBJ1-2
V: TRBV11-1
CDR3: CASSPRDSRFAYGYTF

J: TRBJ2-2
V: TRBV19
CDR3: CASSIQRNTGELFF

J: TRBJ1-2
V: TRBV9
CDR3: CASSVAGQSGDYGYTF

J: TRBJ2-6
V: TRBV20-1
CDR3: CSASPWANVLTF

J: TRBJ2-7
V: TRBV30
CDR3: CAWSARGYEQYF

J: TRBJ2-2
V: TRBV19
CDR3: CASSILTKNTGELFF

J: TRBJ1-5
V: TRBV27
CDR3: CASSLRGPQPQHF

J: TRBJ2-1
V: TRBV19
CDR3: CASSTTSRIAGAGTYNEQFF

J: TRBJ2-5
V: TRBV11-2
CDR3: CASSLEVRSQMPQETQYF

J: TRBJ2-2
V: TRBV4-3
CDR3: CASSQGSGGPNTGELFF

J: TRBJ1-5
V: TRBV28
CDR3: CASSFLRQGLNQPQHF

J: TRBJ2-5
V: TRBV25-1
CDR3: CASSGIKSDSPETQYF

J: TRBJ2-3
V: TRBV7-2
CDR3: CASSLVARSTDTQYF

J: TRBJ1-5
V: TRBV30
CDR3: CAWGGGGTQPQHF

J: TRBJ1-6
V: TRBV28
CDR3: CASSLTGKASPLHF

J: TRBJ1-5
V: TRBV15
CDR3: CATSRVGGTQPQHF

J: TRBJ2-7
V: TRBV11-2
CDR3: CASSTGLADAYEQYF

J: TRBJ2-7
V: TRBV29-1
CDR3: CSVELAAEQYF

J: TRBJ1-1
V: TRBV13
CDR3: CASSLGAGSMNTEAFF

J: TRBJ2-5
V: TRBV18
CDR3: CASSRRGGLAEETQYF

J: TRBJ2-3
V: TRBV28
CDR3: CATYHTDTQYF

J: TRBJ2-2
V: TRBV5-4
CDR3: CASSPGLQNGELFF

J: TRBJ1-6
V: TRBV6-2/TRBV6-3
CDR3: CASSFTTGESPLHF

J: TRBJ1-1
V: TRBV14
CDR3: CASSRRLGTYQMNTEAFF

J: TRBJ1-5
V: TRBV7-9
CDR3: CASSPGRTGIGQPQHF

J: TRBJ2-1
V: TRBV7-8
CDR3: CASSPGNPGVYNEQFF

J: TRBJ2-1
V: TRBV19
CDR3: CASSIVAGEVNEQFF

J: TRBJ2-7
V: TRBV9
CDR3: CASSGHHGGAGPYEQYF

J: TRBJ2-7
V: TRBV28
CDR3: CASSPGLYEQYF

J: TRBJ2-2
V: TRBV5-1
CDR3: CASSRGLAGDPYTGELFF

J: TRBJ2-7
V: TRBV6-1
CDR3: CASSVWLGQGAIEQYF

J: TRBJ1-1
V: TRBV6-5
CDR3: CASSRKDRRLEAFF

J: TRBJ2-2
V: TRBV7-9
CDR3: CASNRGVTGELFF

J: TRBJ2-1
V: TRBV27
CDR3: CASSLLGEGRNEQFF

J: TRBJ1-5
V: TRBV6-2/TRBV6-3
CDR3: CASSYTGEVQPQHF

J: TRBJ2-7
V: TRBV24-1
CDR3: CATSDDKGQGSPYEQYF

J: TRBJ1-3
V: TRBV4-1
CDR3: CASSQGGFGNTIYF

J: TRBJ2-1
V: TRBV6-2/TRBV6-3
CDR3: CASSLDWSSYNEQFF

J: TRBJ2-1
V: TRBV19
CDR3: CASSTGTSGVGNEQFF

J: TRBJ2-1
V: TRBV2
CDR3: CASSERWEEGNEQFF